This T cell receptor beta chain was captured by sequencing in a study of immune heterogeneity within non-small cell lung tumors. Study-wide results and limits: Each patient largely had their own distinct set of high-frequency T-cell receptor beta clonotypes. Identical dominant CDR3 beta clonotypes spanned tumor sites within a patient, beside site-unique high-frequency clones.

TCR beta CDR3 was amplified by multiplex PCR using 32 V and 13 J primers. TCRdb recomputed calls from the multiplex PCR reads with MiXCR, one row per CDR3 protein. In the table there are around 11,000 distinct CDR3 sequences, under 35% of which are singletons. The template consisted of bulk tumor genomic DNA, with approximately 630 ng used per sample. Biopsies, several per primary tumor and spaced far apart, were collected during surgery. Patients had untreated, newly diagnosed non-small cell lung cancer and underwent curative surgery. A total of around 15 patients with newly diagnosed non-small cell lung cancer, all of whom were undergoing surgery with curative intent, made up the donors. This clonotype was observed a few times. The antigen remains unidentified. The CDR3 is 13 residues long. V was shortened by 2 bases and J by 10 bases, with 14 bases between the two germline ends. CDR1 MNHEY and CDR2 SVGAGI come from the germline V gene.

Sequenced material: lung tumor tissue. The clonotype comes from a woman aged 45-60 years with non-small cell lung cancer. V is TRBV6-5 and J is TRBJ1-2; D might be TRBD1 (6 bases). The chain's CDR3 is CASSYGGGGVYTF. The DNA for the CDR3 is TGTGCCAGCAGTTACGGAGGGGGAGGGGTCTACACCTTC.